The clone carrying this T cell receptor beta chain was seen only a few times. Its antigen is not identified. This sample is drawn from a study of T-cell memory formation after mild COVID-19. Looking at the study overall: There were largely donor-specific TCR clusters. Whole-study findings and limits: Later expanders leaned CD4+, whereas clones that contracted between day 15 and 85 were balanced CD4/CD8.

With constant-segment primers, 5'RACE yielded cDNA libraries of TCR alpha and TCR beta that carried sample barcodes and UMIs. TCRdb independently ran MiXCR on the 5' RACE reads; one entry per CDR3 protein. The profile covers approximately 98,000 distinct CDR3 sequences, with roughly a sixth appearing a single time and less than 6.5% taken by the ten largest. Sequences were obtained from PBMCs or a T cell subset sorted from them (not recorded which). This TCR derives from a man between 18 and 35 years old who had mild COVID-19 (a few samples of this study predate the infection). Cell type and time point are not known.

The CDR3 DNA sequence: TGTGCCAGCAGCAGCGGGGAGACCCAGTACTTC. As protein: CASSSGETQYF. The chain has TRBV7-2 and TRBJ2-5; D perhaps matches TRBD2 (6 bases). This CDR3 has 11 residues. The ends were cut back, 5 bases at V and 5 bases at J, with 6 bases in the middle. From germline, CDR1 is SGHTA and CDR2 FQGNSA. The whole variable domain, remainder taken from reference TRBV7-2 and TRBJ2-5, is GAGVSQSPSNKVTEKGKDVELRCDPISGHTALYWYRQSLGQGLEFLIYFQGNSAPDKSGLPSDRFSAERTGGSVSTLTIQRTQQEDSAVYLCASSSGETQYFGPGTRLLVL.